A selection of T cell receptor beta chains follows, all from one sample in a study of blood T cell repertoires in COVID-19. TCRdb's copy holds only in-frame clones and misses some; the assay was immunoSEQ multiplex PCR. The sample records around 260,000 clones, about nine tenths being singletons. Input material: peripheral blood. Source of these receptors: a woman under 40 with active or convalescent COVID-19. Both conserved end residues are part of each CDR3. Fields, in order: D gene, V gene, J gene, clone size, CDR3 protein, CDR3 DNA. A D gene is named only where the DNA matches it firmly. Clone size, where shown, is once, few, many, or a class for clones that have expanded.

>TRBD1|TRBV6-2/TRBV6-3|TRBJ2-1|.
CASSYPGTGDEQFF
TGTGCCAGCAGTTACCCCGGGACAGGGGACGAGCAGTTCTTC
>.|TRBV7-2|TRBJ2-3|.
CASSFEGGTDTQYF
TGTGCCAGCAGCTTCGAGGGGGGCACAGATACGCAGTATTTT
>TRBD1|TRBV19|TRBJ2-3|.
CASSLGQEYTDTQYF
TGTGCCAGTAGTCTAGGACAGGAGTACACAGATACGCAGTATTTT
>.|TRBV5-1|TRBJ2-2|once
CASSSTKDSPRGTGELFF
TGCGCCAGCAGTTCTACTAAGGACAGTCCTCGGGGCACCGGGGAGCTGTTTTTT
>.|TRBV18|TRBJ2-7|.
CASSPGAGPSYEQYF
TGTGCCAGCTCACCTGGGGCAGGACCCTCCTACGAGCAGTACTTC
>TRBD1|TRBV28|TRBJ1-1|.
CASSFQGVGAEAFF
TGTGCCAGCAGTTTTCAGGGGGTGGGCGCTGAAGCTTTCTTT
>TRBD2|TRBV5-4|TRBJ2-5|.
CASRSGGAQETQYF
TGTGCCAGCAGGAGCGGGGGGGCCCAAGAGACCCAGTACTTC
>TRBD2|TRBV30|TRBJ2-5|.
CAWSTSGGIQETQYF
TGTGCCTGGAGTACTAGCGGGGGAATCCAAGAGACCCAGTACTTC
>TRBD1|TRBV29-1|TRBJ2-7|.
CSGKTGVISGEQYF
TGCAGCGGTAAGACAGGGGTAATTAGCGGCGAGCAGTACTTC
>.|TRBV6-5|TRBJ2-5|.
CASSWVTGGETQYF
TGTGCCAGCAGTTGGGTGACCGGAGGAGAGACCCAGTACTTC
>TRBD1|TRBV6-4|TRBJ1-6|once
CASSLGTDGYSPLHF
TGTGCCAGCAGCCTAGGGACAGATGGGTATTCACCCCTCCACTTT
>TRBD2|TRBV6-6|TRBJ2-1|.
CASSYSSGGYNEQFF
TGTGCCAGCAGTTACTCGAGCGGGGGATACAATGAGCAGTTCTTC
>TRBD2|TRBV2|TRBJ2-7|.
CASKRTSGGGEQYF
TGTGCCAGCAAGAGGACTAGCGGGGGTGGTGAGCAGTACTTC
>.|TRBV9|TRBJ1-4|.
CASSPRGSQGEKLFF
TGTGCCAGCAGCCCCCGGGGGTCCCAAGGTGAAAAACTGTTTTTT
>.|TRBV11-2|TRBJ1-5|.
CASSPAPSRPQHF
TGTGCCAGCAGCCCCGCCCCGAGTAGGCCCCAGCATTTT
>TRBD1|TRBV7-2|TRBJ2-5|.
CASRGQGALETQYF
TGTGCCAGCAGGGGACAGGGGGCCTTAGAGACCCAGTACTTC
>TRBD1|TRBV18|TRBJ1-1|.
CASSPGTGWTRNTEAFF
TGTGCCAGCTCACCCGGGACAGGGTGGACGAGGAACACTGAAGCTTTCTTT
>.|TRBV18|TRBJ2-1|.
CASSPNNEQFF
TGTGCCAGCTCCCCTAACAATGAGCAGTTCTTC
>TRBD2|TRBV6-4|TRBJ2-3|.
CASSDSSGATDTQYF
TGTGCCAGCAGTGACTCTAGCGGGGCCACAGATACGCAGTATTTT
>TRBD1|TRBV28|TRBJ2-7|.
CASTGAGVTTWQYF
TGTGCCAGTACAGGGGCCGGGGTAACTACGTGGCAGTACTTC
>.|TRBV4-1|TRBJ2-5|.
CASSLGYRTGYQETQYF
TGCGCCAGCAGCCTGGGATACCGGACGGGGTACCAAGAGACCCAGTACTTC
>.|TRBV19|TRBJ1-2|once
CASKSASYGYTF
TGTGCCAGTAAGAGCGCCTCCTATGGCTACACCTTC
>TRBD1|TRBV19|TRBJ2-7|.
CASSIGNVWTGGKYEQYF
TGTGCCAGTAGTATAGGAAACGTATGGACAGGGGGCAAATACGAGCAGTACTTC
>.|TRBV20-1|TRBJ2-7|.
CSALRGSEQYF
TGCAGTGCCCTTCGAGGAAGCGAGCAGTACTTC
>TRBD1|TRBV28|TRBJ1-2|.
CASLPGGQGSYGYTF
TGTGCCAGCCTACCAGGGGGACAGGGTTCCTATGGCTACACCTTC
>.|TRBV28|TRBJ1-3|.
CASSPTGLGGNTIYF
TGTGCCAGCAGCCCCACAGGGCTGGGCGGAAACACCATATATTTT
>TRBD1|TRBV25-1|TRBJ1-2|.
CASSVSGGGGYTF
TGTGCCAGCAGTGTCTCAGGGGGCGGGGGCTACACCTTC
>.|TRBV5-4|TRBJ2-3|.
CASSLGGGADTQYF
TGTGCCAGCAGCTTGGGTGGAGGTGCAGATACGCAGTATTTT
>TRBD1|TRBV19|TRBJ2-5|.
CASSPRQGSATQYF
TGTGCCAGTAGTCCTCGACAGGGAAGTGCGACCCAGTACTTC
>.|TRBV3-1/TRBV3-2|TRBJ2-5|.
CASRGKETQYF
TGTGCCAGCAGGGGCAAAGAGACCCAGTACTTC
>.|TRBV21-1|TRBJ1-6|.
CASSTEDRPGDSPLHF
TGTGCCAGCAGCACGGAGGACAGGCCGGGGGACTCACCCCTCCACTTT
>TRBD2|TRBV4-2|TRBJ2-5|.
CASSQGGTSGGTFFRETQYF
TGTGCCAGCAGCCAAGGCGGGACTAGCGGGGGTACGTTCTTTCGAGAGACCCAGTACTTC
>.|TRBV19|TRBJ1-5|once
CASKGGMLSNQPQHF
TGTGCCAGTAAAGGGGGAATGTTGAGCAATCAGCCCCAGCATTTT